This TCR beta chain is drawn from a study of metastatic and nonmetastatic thyroid tumors. This clone counts as medium-sized. Germline CDR1 is LGHDT and CDR2 is YNNKEL (reference sequence). This CDR3 comprises 14 residues. The ends were cut back, 4 bases at V and 5 bases at J, with 11 bases in the middle. MiXCR was used by TCRdb to re-call the PCR reads. The table has around 26,000 clones, about 20% seen once. Thyroid surgery had not been preceded by any treatment in any patient. This sequence was found in a female donor with papillary thyroid cancer or a benign thyroid nodule (not recorded which). Some clones in this sample may be carry-over from other donors' samples. The sample was adjacent normal tissue. This chain links TRBV3-1 with TRBJ2-2, with D hard to call. The CDR3 nucleotides are TGTGCCAGCAGCCCTCGCCTTCAAACCGGGGAGCTGTTTTTT. Translating gives CASSPRLQTGELFF.